This T cell receptor beta chain was profiled in a study of blood T cell repertoires in COVID-19. Per germline, CDR1 SGHAT and CDR2 FQNNGV. The CDR3 has 12 residues. The V end lost 1 base, the J end lost 4 bases, and 4 bases lay between the germline ends. Methods used by the authors: Amplification of reference gene primers was used by the study to estimate nucleated cell counts. This table comes from immunoSEQ multiplex PCR, and its TCRdb copy is limited to in-frame clones, with some not included. V and J calls and clone size are given by that table; D and trimming were obtained from the DNA. The data show 150,000 to 200,000 clones, 80% to 90% seen once.

This chain joins TRBV11-2 and TRBJ2-5; no clear D gene. Sequencing was carried out using peripheral blood. This TCR derives from a woman in her 50s with acute or convalescent COVID-19. The CDR3 here is CASSLAGETQYF. In DNA, the CDR3 is TGTGCCAGCAGCTTAGCGGGAGAGACCCAGTACTTC.